These T cell receptor beta chains were read from a single sample in a study of control samples from healthy donors and cancer patients. The data were produced by immunoSEQ multiplex PCR, yet TCRdb's version contains in-frame clones alone and is incomplete. The sample lists about 190,000 clones, roughly 91% occurring once. The sample was blood. These TCRs come from a man in his late teens or twenties in good health. The CDR3 runs from the conserved cysteine through the conserved F or W. A D gene is named only where the DNA matches it firmly. The listing skips clone size in some rows; elsewhere it reads once, few, many or a size class.

D	size	V	J	CDR3	DNA
-	-	TRBV12-5	TRBJ1-1	CASGSFANTEAFF	TGTGCTAGTGGTTCCTTTGCGAACACTGAAGCTTTCTTT
TRBD2	once	TRBV6-5	TRBJ2-7	CASSMLAGVSYEQYF	TGTGCCAGCAGCATGCTAGCGGGCGTCTCCTACGAGCAGTACTTC
TRBD2	-	TRBV3-1/TRBV3-2	TRBJ2-3	CASSHHRGVAGGGESTDTQYF	TGTGCCAGCAGCCACCACCGGGGAGTAGCGGGGGGCGGTGAGAGCACAGATACGCAGTATTTT
TRBD2	-	TRBV7-2	TRBJ2-7	CASSPGLAGGRQYF	TGTGCCAGCAGCCCCGGACTAGCGGGGGGACGTCAGTACTTC
-	-	TRBV11-3	TRBJ2-3	CASSPGGTDTQYF	TGTGCCAGCAGCCCGGGAGGCACAGATACGCAGTATTTT
TRBD2	-	TRBV4-2	TRBJ2-2	CASSQAQGGLTGELFF	TGTGCCAGCAGCCAAGCTCAGGGAGGGCTCACCGGGGAGCTGTTTTTT
-	-	TRBV10-3	TRBJ2-7	CAINLSQTSYEQYF	TGTGCCATCAATCTTAGTCAAACCTCCTACGAGCAGTACTTC
TRBD2	-	TRBV6-2/TRBV6-3	TRBJ2-7	CASSYGLAGTYEQYF	TGTGCCAGCAGTTACGGACTAGCGGGGACCTACGAGCAGTACTTC
-	-	TRBV21-1	TRBJ1-1	CASSNRNTEAFF	TGTGCCAGCAGCAACAGGAACACTGAAGCTTTCTTT
-	once	TRBV3-1/TRBV3-2	TRBJ1-2	CASSQGWAGSNYGYTF	TGTGCCAGCAGCCAAGGGTGGGCAGGGTCTAACTATGGCTACACCTTC
TRBD1	-	TRBV13	TRBJ2-7	CASSMDRGDYEQYF	TGTGCCAGCAGCATGGACAGGGGGGACTACGAGCAGTACTTC
TRBD1	-	TRBV13	TRBJ1-1	CASSSGTGANTEAFF	TGTGCCAGCAGCTCAGGGACAGGGGCTAACACTGAAGCTTTCTTT
-	-	TRBV9	TRBJ1-4	CASSPTIPAEKLFF	TGTGCCAGCAGCCCGACCATCCCTGCTGAAAAACTGTTTTTT
-	-	TRBV5-1	TRBJ2-5	CASSREGTQYF	TGCGCCAGCAGCCGCGAAGGGACCCAGTACTTC
-	-	TRBV9	TRBJ2-3	CASTRASTDTQYF	TGTGCCAGCACCCGGGCGAGCACAGATACGCAGTATTTT
-	-	TRBV28	TRBJ2-2	CAAVKGETGELFF	TGTGCCGCGGTGAAGGGTGAAACCGGGGAGCTGTTTTTT
-	-	TRBV7-2	TRBJ2-2	CASSSSTLGELFF	TGTGCCAGCAGCTCTTCGACCCTGGGGGAGCTGTTTTTT
-	-	TRBV5-6	TRBJ2-7	CASSFAGGSYEQYF	TGTGCCAGCAGCTTTGCAGGTGGCTCCTACGAGCAGTACTTC
TRBD2	-	TRBV19	TRBJ2-1	CASSIASGTPRESGLAGFHNEQFF	TGTGCCAGTAGTATAGCCAGCGGGACACCGAGAGAATCGGGACTAGCGGGGTTCCACAATGAGCAGTTCTTC
-	-	TRBV7-3	TRBJ2-2	CASSLPGNGGELFF	TGTGCCAGCAGCCTCCCAGGGAATGGCGGGGAGCTGTTTTTT
TRBD1	-	TRBV5-4	TRBJ2-7	CASSPGTGPYEQYF	TGTGCCAGCAGCCCTGGGACAGGTCCCTACGAGCAGTACTTC
-	once	TRBV28	TRBJ1-5	CASRGNQPQHF	TGTGCCAGCAGGGGAAATCAGCCCCAGCATTTT
TRBD1	few	TRBV19	TRBJ1-1	CASSRQGSGQTEAFF	TGTGCCAGTAGTAGACAGGGCTCGGGGCAAACTGAAGCTTTCTTT
-	once	TRBV18	TRBJ2-5	CASSLETPKAQETQYF	TGTGCCAGCTCACTAGAGACCCCCAAGGCGCAAGAGACCCAGTACTTC
TRBD2	-	TRBV10-3	TRBJ2-5	CAISQSGGAQETQYF	TGTGCCATCAGCCAGTCGGGGGGGGCCCAAGAGACCCAGTACTTC
TRBD1	few	TRBV6-5	TRBJ1-6	CASTGTGSYNSPLHF	TGTGCCAGCACGGGGACAGGCTCCTATAATTCACCCCTCCACTTT
TRBD2	-	TRBV10-3	TRBJ2-2	CAITQSGGASGELFF	TGTGCCATCACCCAGAGCGGGGGGGCCTCCGGGGAGCTGTTTTTT
TRBD2	-	TRBV12-5	TRBJ2-7	CASGFGLAGGYEQYF	TGTGCTAGTGGTTTTGGACTAGCGGGGGGTTACGAGCAGTACTTC
TRBD1	-	TRBV7-8	TRBJ2-4	CASSPGQEQQYF	TGTGCCAGCAGCCCAGGACAGGAGCAACAGTACTTC
TRBD2	-	TRBV5-1	TRBJ2-5	CASSLRSGGVQETQYF	TGCGCCAGCAGCTTGCGTAGCGGGGGGGTCCAAGAGACCCAGTACTTC
TRBD1	-	TRBV18	TRBJ1-2	CASSDPDRANYGYTF	TGTGCCAGCTCCGACCCGGACAGGGCTAACTATGGCTACACCTTC
TRBD1	once	TRBV19	TRBJ1-5	CASSWDSPDDQPQHF	TGTGCCAGTAGTTGGGACAGCCCGGACGATCAGCCCCAGCATTTT
TRBD1	-	TRBV18	TRBJ1-2	CASSPQNRDRNIYGYTF	TGTGCCAGCTCACCTCAGAACCGGGACAGGAATATCTATGGCTACACCTTC
TRBD1	-	TRBV5-1	TRBJ1-3	CASSPGQGSGNTIYF	TGCGCCAGCAGCCCGGGACAGGGTTCTGGAAACACCATATATTTT